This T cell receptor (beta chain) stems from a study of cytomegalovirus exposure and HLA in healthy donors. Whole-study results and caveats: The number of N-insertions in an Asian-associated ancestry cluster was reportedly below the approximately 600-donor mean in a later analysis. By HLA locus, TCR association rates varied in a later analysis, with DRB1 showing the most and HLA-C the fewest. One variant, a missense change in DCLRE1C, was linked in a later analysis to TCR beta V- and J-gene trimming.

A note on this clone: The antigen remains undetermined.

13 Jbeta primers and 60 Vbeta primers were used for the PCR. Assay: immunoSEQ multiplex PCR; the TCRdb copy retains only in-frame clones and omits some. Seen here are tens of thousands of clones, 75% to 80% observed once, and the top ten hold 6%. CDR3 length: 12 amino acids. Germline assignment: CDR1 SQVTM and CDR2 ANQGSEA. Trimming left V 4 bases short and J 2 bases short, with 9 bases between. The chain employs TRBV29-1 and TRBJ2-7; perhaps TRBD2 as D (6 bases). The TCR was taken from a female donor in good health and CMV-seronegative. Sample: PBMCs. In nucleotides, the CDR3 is TGCAGCGTTGGGACTACCACCTACGAGCAGTACTTC. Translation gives CSVGTTTYEQYF.